This paragraph covers one T cell receptor (beta chain) sequence. Antigen specificity is unknown. The protocol was immunoSEQ multiplex PCR, while the TCRdb copy is restricted to in-frame clones and leaves out a portion. The sample lists 90,000 to 130,000 clones, 90% to 97% occurring once. This CDR3 has 16 amino acids. Germline assignment: CDR1 MNHEY and CDR2 SMNVEV (reference sequence). Trimming at V came to 3 bases and at J to 7 bases, leaving 7 bases not matched to a gene. This record comes from a study of cytomegalovirus exposure and HLA in healthy donors. General study findings and limits: Within the 100 to 150 validation repertoires, first-cohort TCR clusters tended to co-occur, according to a later analysis. In vitro, three CMV-associated chains proved specific for CMV antigens. The classifier, whose performance was assessed in both the original and validation cohorts, reportedly diagnosed cytomegalovirus status with high specificity and sensitivity.

The source of this sequence is a woman aged 18-29 years in good health and CMV-seronegative. The specimen was PBMCs. This chain uses TRBV27 with TRBJ2-1; TRBD2 aligns across 12 bases. As DNA, the CDR3 is TGTGCCAGCAGTTTTCGTCTAGCGGGGGGGTATAATGAGCAGTTCTTC. Its translation is CASSFRLAGGYNEQFF.